This TCR beta chain was recovered during a study of cytomegalovirus exposure and HLA in healthy donors. CDR3 length: 15 amino acids. The J segment lost 2 bases and the V segment lost 4 bases, leaving 7 bases of the junction unmatched. CDR1 SGHRS and CDR2 YFSETQ come from the germline V gene. This clone showed up just once. Its antigen is currently unknown. The study, taken as a whole, reports: Prediction of most subjects' HLA-A and HLA-B alleles by TCR beta sequences was reportedly accurate. About 150 TCR beta chains were listed as cytomegalovirus-associated.

PCR primers comprised 60 Vbeta and 13 Jbeta primers. Libraries were prepared by immunoSEQ multiplex PCR; TCRdb keeps only in-frame clonotypes and omits some of them. The top ten clones hold roughly 6% of a sample with 85,000 to 120,000 clones, about 76% of them seen once. The sequence was obtained from a woman aged 45-65 years in good health and CMV-seropositive. The chain uses TRBV5-1 and TRBJ1-1, with TRBD1 matching 8 bases. Sequenced: PBMCs. The CDR3 DNA reads TGCGCCAGCAGCCCTTCTGGACAGGGTAACACTGAAGCTTTCTTT. Amino acid sequence: CASSPSGQGNTEAFF.